One sample yielded the 13 T cell receptor beta chains listed below, sequenced in a study of blood T cell repertoires in COVID-19. Clones were read by immunoSEQ multiplex PCR, and TCRdb kept only the in-frame ones, dropping some. The sample consists of some 300,000 clones, nearly 90% of them appearing once. Sequencing used PBMCs or T cells enriched from blood (not recorded which). The receptors were gathered from a woman between 50 and 59 years old who had been exposed to COVID-19.

This chain connects TRBV19 to TRBJ2-2, with D tentatively TRBD2 (5 bases). The CDR3 extends over 15 amino acids. Germline values: CDR1 LNHDA, CDR2 SQIVND (reference sequence). V lost 2 bases to trimming and J lost 1 base, with 8 bases between them. For the CDR3, the DNA is TGTGCCAGTAGTATATATCGGGGGAACACCGGGGAGCTGTTTTTT. Translation: CASSIYRGNTGELFF.

CDR3 residues: CASSLRTSRQPQHF. The CDR3 DNA sequence: TGTGCCAGCAGCCTTCGGACAAGTCGACAGCCCCAGCATTTT. The chain has TRBV5-8 and TRBJ1-5; the D gene is possibly TRBD1 (5 bases). Germline V CDR1 and CDR2: SGHTS, YDEGEE. V was pared by 4 bases and J by 7 bases, with 15 bases between. This CDR3 is 14 amino acids long.

This chain links TRBV12-3 or TRBV12-4 with TRBJ2-1; D uncertain. Trimming shortened V by 7 bases and J by 7 bases, and 11 bases separated the two germline ends. The CDR3 loop spans 12 amino acids. CDR3 nucleotides: TGTGCCAGCAATACGATCGGGAATGAGCAGTTCTTC. It translates to CASNTIGNEQFF.

The J gene is TRBJ2-7, the V gene TRBV18, with 8 bases lining up with TRBD2. This CDR3 region has 15 residues. Germline V gene sequence: CDR1 KGHSH, CDR2 LQKENI. J lost 2 bases, V lost 2 bases, and 5 bases had no gene match. CDR3 bases: TGTGCCAGCTCACCAACCCCGGGACTAGCCTACGAGCAGTACTTC. This sequence encodes CASSPTPGLAYEQYF.

This rearrangement joins TRBV25-1 to TRBJ1-6, with no clear D. The CDR3 covers 13 residues. Germline loops: CDR1 MGHDK, CDR2 SYGVNS. Between the trimmed V and J ends, which lost 9 bases and 1 base, there was a span of 7 bases. Written as DNA, the CDR3 is TGTGCCAGTTCGGGATCCTATAATTCACCCCTCCACTTT. Protein: CASSGSYNSPLHF.

The chain combines TRBV25-1 with TRBJ2-1; D possibly corresponds to TRBD2 (6 bases). The CDR3 length is 16 residues. V was pared by 1 base and J by 4 bases, with 14 bases between. CDR1 and CDR2 (germline): MGHDK, SYGVNS. The CDR3 sequence is CASSELGTLKYNEQFF. As DNA, the CDR3 is TGTGCCAGCAGTGAATTGGGGACTCTTAAGTACAATGAGCAGTTCTTC.

The rearrangement joins TRBV7-9 to TRBJ1-4, with D perhaps matching TRBD1 (5 bases). Germline CDR1 and CDR2: SEHNR and FQNEAQ (reference sequence). Between the trimmed V and J ends, which lost 5 bases and 4 bases, there was a span of 17 bases. The CDR3 runs 16 residues. The CDR3 DNA reads TGTGCCAGCAGCCTAGGGGAGGGACTCATTAATGAAAAACTGTTTTTT. It specifies CASSLGEGLINEKLFF.

The rearrangement uses TRBV9 and TRBJ2-5, with a tentative D call TRBD2 (5 bases). Germline V gene sequence: CDR1 SGDLS, CDR2 YYNGEE. The CDR3 totals 14 residues. Trimming removed 7 bases at V and 7 bases at J, with 20 bases between. CDR3 nucleotides: TGTGCCAGCTCCCCCGGCCCAGTCGGAGGGACCCAGTACTTC. It specifies CASSPGPVGGTQYF.

This sequence joins TRBV5-1 and TRBJ1-3, with 7 bases fitting TRBD1. The CDR3 sequence is 17 residues long. Trimming removed 1 base from V and 0 bases from J; junction bases left unmatched: 7. Germline V gene lookup returns CDR1 SGHRS and CDR2 YFSETQ. The CDR3: CASSLRSGTDSGNTIYF. The DNA for the CDR3 is TGCGCCAGCAGCTTGAGATCCGGGACAGACTCTGGAAACACCATATATTTT.

V usage is TRBV5-1 and J usage is TRBJ2-5; 9 nucleotides align to TRBD1. Trimming removed 4 bases from V and 2 bases from J; junction bases left unmatched: 6. CDR3 length: 15 amino acids. Germline V CDR1 and CDR2: SGHRS, YFSETQ. In DNA form, the CDR3 reads TGCGCCAGCAGCCTTGGGACAGGGCAGCAAGAGACCCAGTACTTC. Translating it yields CASSLGTGQQETQYF.

This chain links TRBV4-1 with TRBJ1-4; the D is unclear. V gave up 2 bases and J gave up 0 bases, with 22 bases separating them. The CDR3 spans 20 residues. The germline V gene has CDR1 MGHRA and CDR2 YSYEKL. CDR3: CASSQHTPGITSATNEKLFF. The DNA of the CDR3 is TGCGCCAGCAGCCAACACACTCCGGGGATAACCTCCGCAACTAATGAAAAACTGTTTTTT.

This chain links TRBV19 with TRBJ2-7, with a weak D call TRBD1 (6 bases). V was shortened by 3 bases and J by 3 bases, with 15 bases between the two germline ends. CDR1 LNHDA and CDR2 SQIVND come from the germline V gene (reference sequence). This CDR3 region has 15 residues. CDR3: CASSIRSGELYEQYF. CDR3 sequence (DNA): TGTGCCAGTAGTATCCGTTCAGGGGAACTCTACGAGCAGTACTTC.

CDR3 coding DNA: TGTGCCAGCAGTTTATCGATAAACAGGGGGCCGAACACTGAAGCTTTCTTT. Translating it yields CASSLSINRGPNTEAFF. V gene TRBV27 combines with J gene TRBJ1-1; 9 bases agree with TRBD1. Germline loops: CDR1 MNHEY, CDR2 SMNVEV (reference sequence). This CDR3 has 17 residues. V lost 0 bases, J lost 1 base, and 6 bases stayed unmatched.